The clone carrying this T cell receptor beta chain has at least ten counts. Antigen: not known. This CDR3 has 14 residues. V lost 3 bases and J 10 bases, leaving 16 bases between the germline ends. CDR1 is SGHAT and CDR2 is FQDESV in the germline V gene (reference sequence). The data derive from a study of identical twins. After template switching added a universal primer site, the resulting cDNA carried unique molecular identifiers. TCRdb itself ran the 5' RACE reads through MiXCR, one entry per CDR3 protein. This table has about 200,000 distinct CDR3 sequences, 7.5% appearing once. General observations from the study: Out-of-frame TCR alpha sharing in monozygotic twins exceeded recombination model predictions.

In addition, the sample was reused for a study of yellow fever vaccine responses in identical twins.

The chain employs TRBV11-1 and TRBJ2-1; TRBD1 might be the D (5 bases). This clonotype was sampled from a woman between 18 and 29 years old in good health. Sequencing was performed on memory (CD45RO+) T cells sorted from blood. The CDR3 nucleotides read TGTGCCAGCAGCTTCGTTCAGGGTCAGAACGAGCAGTTCTTC. Amino acids: CASSFVQGQNEQFF.